The clone carrying this T cell receptor (beta chain) occurred once. Its antigen remains unknown. The data stem from a study of graft-versus-host responses after intestinal transplantation. Across the study: All recipients were transplanted with multivisceral, liver-intestinal, or isolated intestinal grafts. After anti-thymocyte globulin induction, recipients took tacrolimus and steroids for two to three years. The study's findings and limits: GvH clones were identified in recipient marrow, with some first appearing in ileum or blood. Circulating GvH clone levels at their peak were associated with HvG declines (early post-transplant).

Sequencing used immunoSEQ multiplex PCR; TCRdb keeps in-frame clones, though not all of them. The sample contains some 120,000 clones, 90% to 95% of which appear only once. CDR1 is MGHRA and CDR2 is YSYEKL in the germline V gene. The CDR3 is 17 residues long. V was pared by 3 bases and J by 2 bases, with 7 bases of the junction left unmatched. The V call is TRBV4-1, the J call TRBJ2-6; 7 bases map to TRBD1. The starting material was unstimulated CD8+ T cells sorted from spleen or lymph node cells, obtained before transplant. The origin of this receptor is a human donor who was the organ donor for an intestinal transplant. This CDR3 is CASSHPPQGTGANVLTF. CDR3 nucleotide sequence: TGCGCCAGCAGCCACCCCCCACAGGGGACTGGGGCCAACGTCCTGACTTTC.